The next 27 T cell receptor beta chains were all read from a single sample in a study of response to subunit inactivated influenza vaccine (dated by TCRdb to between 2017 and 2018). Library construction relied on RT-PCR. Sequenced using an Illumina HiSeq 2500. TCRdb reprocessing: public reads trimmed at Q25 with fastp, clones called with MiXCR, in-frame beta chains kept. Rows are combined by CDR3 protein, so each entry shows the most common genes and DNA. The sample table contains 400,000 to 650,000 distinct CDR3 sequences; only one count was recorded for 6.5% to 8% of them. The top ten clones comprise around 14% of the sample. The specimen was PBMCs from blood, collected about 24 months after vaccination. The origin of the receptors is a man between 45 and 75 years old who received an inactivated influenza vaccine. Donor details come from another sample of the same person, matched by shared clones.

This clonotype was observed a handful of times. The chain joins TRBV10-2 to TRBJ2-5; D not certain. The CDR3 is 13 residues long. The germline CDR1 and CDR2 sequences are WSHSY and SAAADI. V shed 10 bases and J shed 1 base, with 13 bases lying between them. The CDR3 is CATLGKGQETQYF. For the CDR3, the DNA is TGCGCCACCCTGGGGAAGGGCCAAGAGACCCAGTACTTC.

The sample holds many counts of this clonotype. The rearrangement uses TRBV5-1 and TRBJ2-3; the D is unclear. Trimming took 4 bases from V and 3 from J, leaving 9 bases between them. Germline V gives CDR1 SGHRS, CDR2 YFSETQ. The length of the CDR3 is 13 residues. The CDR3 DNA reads TGCGCCAGCAGCGCCGGGTTTACAGATACGCAGTATTTT. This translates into CASSAGFTDTQYF.

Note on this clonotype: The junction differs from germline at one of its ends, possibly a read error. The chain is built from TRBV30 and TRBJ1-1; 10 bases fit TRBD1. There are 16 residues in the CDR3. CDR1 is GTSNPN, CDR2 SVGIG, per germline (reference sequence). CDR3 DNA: TGTTCCTGGAGTGTACGAATTTTGGACAGGGGGAATGAAGCTTTCTTT. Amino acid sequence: CSWSVRILDRGNEAFF. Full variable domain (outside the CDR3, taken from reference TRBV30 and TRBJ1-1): SQTIHQWPATLVQPVGSPLSLECTVEGTSNPNLYWYRQAAGRGLQLLFYSVGIGQISSEVPQNLSASRPQDRQFILSSKKLLLSDSGFYLCSWSVRILDRGNEAFFGQGTRLTVV.

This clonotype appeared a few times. The CDR3 nucleotides read TGTGCCAGCACACCGGGCAGGGGCGGCGAGCAGTACTTC. Translating gives CASTPGRGGEQYF. This chain joins TRBV6-1 and TRBJ2-7, with a weak D call TRBD1 (6 bases). Trimming removed 7 bases from V and 6 bases from J, with 16 bases in between. The V gene's germline CDR1 is MNHNS and CDR2 SASEGT. This CDR3 spans 13 amino acids.

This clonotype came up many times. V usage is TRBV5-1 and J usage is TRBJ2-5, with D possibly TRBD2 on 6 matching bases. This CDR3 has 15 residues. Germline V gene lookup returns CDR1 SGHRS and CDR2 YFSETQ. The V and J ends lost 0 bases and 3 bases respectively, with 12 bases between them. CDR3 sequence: CASSLVGREEETQYF. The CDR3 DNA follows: TGCGCCAGCAGCTTGGTGGGGCGGGAAGAAGAGACCCAGTACTTC.

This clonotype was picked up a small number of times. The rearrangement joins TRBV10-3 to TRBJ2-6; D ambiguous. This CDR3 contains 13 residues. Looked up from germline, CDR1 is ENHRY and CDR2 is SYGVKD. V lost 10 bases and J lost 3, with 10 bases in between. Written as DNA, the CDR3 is TGTGCCACCCGCCCCTATGGGGCCAACGTCCTGACTTTC. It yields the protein CATRPYGANVLTF.

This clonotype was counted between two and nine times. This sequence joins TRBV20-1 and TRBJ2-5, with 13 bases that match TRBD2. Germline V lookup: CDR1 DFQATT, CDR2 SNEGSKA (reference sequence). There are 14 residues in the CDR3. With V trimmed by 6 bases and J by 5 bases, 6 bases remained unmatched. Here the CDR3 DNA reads TGCAGTGCACAAACTAGCGGGAGGGCCGAGACCCAGTACTTC. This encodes CSAQTSGRAETQYF.

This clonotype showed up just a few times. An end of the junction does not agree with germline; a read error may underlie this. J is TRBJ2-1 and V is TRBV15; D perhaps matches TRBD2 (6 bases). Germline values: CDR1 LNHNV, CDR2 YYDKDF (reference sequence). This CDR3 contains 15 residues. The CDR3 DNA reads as TGTGCCACCAGCAGAGGACTAGGGGTCTACACTGAGCAGTTCTTC. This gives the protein CATSRGLGVYTEQFF.

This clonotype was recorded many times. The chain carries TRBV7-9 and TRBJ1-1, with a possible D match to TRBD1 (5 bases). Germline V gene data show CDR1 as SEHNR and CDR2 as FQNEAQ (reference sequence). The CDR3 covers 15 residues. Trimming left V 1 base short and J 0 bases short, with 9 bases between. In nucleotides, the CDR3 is TGTGCCAGCAGCTTAGGGGGACCGATGAACACTGAAGCTTTCTTT. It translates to CASSLGGPMNTEAFF. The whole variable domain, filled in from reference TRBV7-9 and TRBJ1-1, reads DTGVSQNPRHKITKRGQNVTFRCDPISEHNRLYWYRQTLGQGPEFLTYFQNEAQLEKSRLLSDRFSAERPKGSFSTLEIQRTEQGDSAMYLCASSLGGPMNTEAFFGQGTRLTVV.

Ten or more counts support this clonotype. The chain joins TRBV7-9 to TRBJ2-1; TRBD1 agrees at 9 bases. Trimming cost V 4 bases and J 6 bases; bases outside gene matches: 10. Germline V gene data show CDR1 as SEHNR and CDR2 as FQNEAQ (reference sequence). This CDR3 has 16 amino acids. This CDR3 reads CASSSLSGTGFNEQFF. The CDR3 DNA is TGTGCCAGCAGCTCCCTCTCCGGGACAGGGTTCAATGAGCAGTTCTTC. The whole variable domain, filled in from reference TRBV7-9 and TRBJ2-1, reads DTGVSQNPRHKITKRGQNVTFRCDPISEHNRLYWYRQTLGQGPEFLTYFQNEAQLEKSRLLSDRFSAERPKGSFSTLEIQRTEQGDSAMYLCASSSLSGTGFNEQFFGPGTRLTVL.

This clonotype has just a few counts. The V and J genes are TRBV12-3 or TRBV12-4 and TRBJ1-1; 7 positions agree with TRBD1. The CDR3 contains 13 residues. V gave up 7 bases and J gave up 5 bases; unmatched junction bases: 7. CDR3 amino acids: CASTHSTGTEAFF. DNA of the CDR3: TGTGCCAGCACCCACTCGACAGGGACTGAAGCTTTCTTT.

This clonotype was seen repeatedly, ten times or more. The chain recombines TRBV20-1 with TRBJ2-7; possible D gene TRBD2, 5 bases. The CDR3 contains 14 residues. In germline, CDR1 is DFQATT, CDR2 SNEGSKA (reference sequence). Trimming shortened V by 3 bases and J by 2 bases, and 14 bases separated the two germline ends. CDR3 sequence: CSASRGGNTYEQYF. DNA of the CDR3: TGCAGTGCTAGTCGAGGAGGCAATACCTACGAGCAGTACTTC.

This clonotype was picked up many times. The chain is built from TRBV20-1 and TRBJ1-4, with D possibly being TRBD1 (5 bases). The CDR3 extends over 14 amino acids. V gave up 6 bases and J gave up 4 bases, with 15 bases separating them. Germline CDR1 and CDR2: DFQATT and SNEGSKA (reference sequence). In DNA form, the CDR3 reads TGCAGTGCCGAAGGGGATTGGGTTAATGAAAAACTGTTTTTT. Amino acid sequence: CSAEGDWVNEKLFF.

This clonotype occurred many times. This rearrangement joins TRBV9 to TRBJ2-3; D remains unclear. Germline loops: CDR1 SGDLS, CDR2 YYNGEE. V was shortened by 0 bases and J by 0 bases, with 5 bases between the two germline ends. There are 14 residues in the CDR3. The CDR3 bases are TGTGCCAGCAGCGTAGACACGAGCACAGATACGCAGTATTTT. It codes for CASSVDTSTDTQYF. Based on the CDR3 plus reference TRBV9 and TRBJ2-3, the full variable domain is DSGVTQTPKHLITATGQRVTLRCSPRSGDLSVYWYQQSLDQGLQFLIQYYNGEERAKGNILERFSAQQFPDLHSELNLSSLELGDSALYFCASSVDTSTDTQYFGPGTRLTVL.

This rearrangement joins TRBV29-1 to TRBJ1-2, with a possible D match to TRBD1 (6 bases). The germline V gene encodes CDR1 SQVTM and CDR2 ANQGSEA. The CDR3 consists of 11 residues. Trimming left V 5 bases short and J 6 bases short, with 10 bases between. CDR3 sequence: CSVLQGNGYTF. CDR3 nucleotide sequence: TGCAGCGTTCTACAGGGCAATGGCTACACCTTC.

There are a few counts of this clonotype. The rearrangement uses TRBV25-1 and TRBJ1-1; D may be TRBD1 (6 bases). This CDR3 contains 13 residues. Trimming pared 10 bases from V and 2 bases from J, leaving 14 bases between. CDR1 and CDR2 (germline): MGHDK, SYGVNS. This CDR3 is CATSWGANTEAFF. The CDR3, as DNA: TGTGCCACCTCCTGGGGGGCTAACACTGAAGCTTTCTTT.

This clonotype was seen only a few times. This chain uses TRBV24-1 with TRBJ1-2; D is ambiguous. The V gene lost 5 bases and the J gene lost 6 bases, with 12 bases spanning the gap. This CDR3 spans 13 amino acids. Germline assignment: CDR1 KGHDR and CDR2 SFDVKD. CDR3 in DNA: TGTGCCACCAGTGGCGACGGGATGAATGGCTACACCTTC. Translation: CATSGDGMNGYTF.

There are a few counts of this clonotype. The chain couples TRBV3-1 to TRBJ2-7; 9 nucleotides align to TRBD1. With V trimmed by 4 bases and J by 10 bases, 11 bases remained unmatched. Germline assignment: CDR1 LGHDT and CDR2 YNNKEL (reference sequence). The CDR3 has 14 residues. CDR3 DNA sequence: TGTGCCAGCAGCCTTTCCGGGACAGGGTTACCTCAGTACTTC. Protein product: CASSLSGTGLPQYF.

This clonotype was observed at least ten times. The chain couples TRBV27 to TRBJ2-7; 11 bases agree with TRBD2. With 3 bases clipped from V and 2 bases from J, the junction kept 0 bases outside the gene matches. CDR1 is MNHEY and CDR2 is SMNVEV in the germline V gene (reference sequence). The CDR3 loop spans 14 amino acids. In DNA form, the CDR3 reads TGTGCCAGCAGTTTTAGCGGGAGGGCCTACGAGCAGTACTTC. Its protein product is CASSFSGRAYEQYF.

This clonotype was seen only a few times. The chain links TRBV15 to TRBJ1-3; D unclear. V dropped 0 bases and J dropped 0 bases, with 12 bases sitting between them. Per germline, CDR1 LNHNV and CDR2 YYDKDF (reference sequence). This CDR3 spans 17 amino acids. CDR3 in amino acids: CATSRDLNSLSGNTIYF. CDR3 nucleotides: TGTGCCACCAGCAGAGATTTGAACAGCCTCTCTGGAAACACCATATATTTT.

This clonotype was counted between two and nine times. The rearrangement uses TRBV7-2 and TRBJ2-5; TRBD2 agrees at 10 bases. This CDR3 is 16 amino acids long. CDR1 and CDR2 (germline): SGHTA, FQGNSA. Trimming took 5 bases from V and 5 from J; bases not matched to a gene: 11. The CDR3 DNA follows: TGTGCCAGCAGCATAACTAGCGGGACGTCGAGGGAGACCCAGTACTTC. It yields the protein CASSITSGTSRETQYF.

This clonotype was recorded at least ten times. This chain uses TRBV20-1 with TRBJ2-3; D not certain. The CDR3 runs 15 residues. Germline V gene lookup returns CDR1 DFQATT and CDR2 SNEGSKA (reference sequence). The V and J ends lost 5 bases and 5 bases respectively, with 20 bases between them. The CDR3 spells CSAPRLVRAVDTQYF. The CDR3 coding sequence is TGCAGTGCTCCCCGATTGGTCCGGGCGGTAGATACGCAGTATTTT.

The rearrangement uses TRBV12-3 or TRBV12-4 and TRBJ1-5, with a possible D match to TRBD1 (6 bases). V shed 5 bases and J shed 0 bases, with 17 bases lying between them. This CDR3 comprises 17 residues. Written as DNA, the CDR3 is TGTGCCAGCAGTCTGCCTCCCAGGGGAAATAGCAATCAGCCCCAGCATTTT. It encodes CASSLPPRGNSNQPQHF.

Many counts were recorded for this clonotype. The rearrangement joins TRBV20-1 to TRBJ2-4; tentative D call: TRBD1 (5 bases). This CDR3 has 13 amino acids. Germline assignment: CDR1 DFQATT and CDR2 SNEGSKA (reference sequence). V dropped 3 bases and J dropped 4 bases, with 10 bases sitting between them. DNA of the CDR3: TGCAGTGCTAGTCGACAGATAAAAAACATTCAGTACTTC. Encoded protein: CSASRQIKNIQYF.

Here the CDR3 DNA reads TGTGCCAGCAGCTTAATAGGAGGGGTTAACTATGGCTACACCTTC. Amino acids: CASSLIGGVNYGYTF. The rearrangement uses TRBV7-2 and TRBJ1-2; TRBD1 might be the D (5 bases). V was shortened by 2 bases and J by 1 base, with 11 bases between the two germline ends. The CDR3 contains 15 residues. The V gene's germline CDR1 is SGHTA and CDR2 FQGNSA.

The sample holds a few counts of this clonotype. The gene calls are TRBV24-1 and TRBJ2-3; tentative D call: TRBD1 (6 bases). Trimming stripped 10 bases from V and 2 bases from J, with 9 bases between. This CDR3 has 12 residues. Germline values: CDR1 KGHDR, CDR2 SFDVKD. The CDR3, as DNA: TGTGCCACTACGGGACACACAGATACGCAGTATTTT. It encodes CATTGHTDTQYF.

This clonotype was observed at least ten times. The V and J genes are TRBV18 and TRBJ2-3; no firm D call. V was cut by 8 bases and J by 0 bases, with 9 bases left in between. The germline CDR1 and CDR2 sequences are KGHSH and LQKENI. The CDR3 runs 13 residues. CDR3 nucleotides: TGTGCCAGCAGCCCAGCTAGCACAGATACGCAGTATTTT. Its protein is CASSPASTDTQYF.